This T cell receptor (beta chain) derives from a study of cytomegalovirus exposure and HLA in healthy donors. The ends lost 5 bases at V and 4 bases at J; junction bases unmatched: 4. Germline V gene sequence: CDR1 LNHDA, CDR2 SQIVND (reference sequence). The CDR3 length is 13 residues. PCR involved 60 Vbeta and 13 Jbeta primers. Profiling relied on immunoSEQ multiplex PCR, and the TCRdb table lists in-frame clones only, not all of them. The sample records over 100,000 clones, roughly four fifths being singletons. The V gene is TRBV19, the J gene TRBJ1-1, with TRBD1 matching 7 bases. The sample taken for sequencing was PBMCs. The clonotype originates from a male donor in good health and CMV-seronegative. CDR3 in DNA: TGTGCCAGTAGTTTGGACAGGTTCACTGAAGCTTTCTTT. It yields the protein CASSLDRFTEAFF.